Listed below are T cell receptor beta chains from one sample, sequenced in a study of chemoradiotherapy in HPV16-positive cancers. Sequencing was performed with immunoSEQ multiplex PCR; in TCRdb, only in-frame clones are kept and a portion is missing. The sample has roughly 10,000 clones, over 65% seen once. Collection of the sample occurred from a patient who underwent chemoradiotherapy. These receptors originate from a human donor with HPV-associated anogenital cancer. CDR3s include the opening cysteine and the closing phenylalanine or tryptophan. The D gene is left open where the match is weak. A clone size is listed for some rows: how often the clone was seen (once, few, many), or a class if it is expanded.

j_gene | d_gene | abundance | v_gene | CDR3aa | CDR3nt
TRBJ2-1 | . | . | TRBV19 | CASSPPGTRGDNEQFF | TGTGCCAGTAGTCCCCCCGGGACTCGCGGCGACAATGAGCAGTTCTTC
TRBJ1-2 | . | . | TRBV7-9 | CASSFFGQTEGYTF | TGTGCCAGCAGTTTCTTCGGACAGACTGAGGGCTACACCTTC
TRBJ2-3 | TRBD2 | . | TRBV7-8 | CASSPPVSGGSDTQYF | TGTGCCAGCAGCCCCCCCGTTAGCGGGGGGTCAGATACGCAGTATTTT
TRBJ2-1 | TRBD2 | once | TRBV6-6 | CANAPLAGGINEQFF | TGTGCCAACGCGCCTCTAGCGGGAGGAATTAATGAGCAGTTCTTC
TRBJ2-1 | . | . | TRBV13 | CASSPTRLAYNEQFF | TGTGCCAGCAGCCCCACCCGGCTAGCGTACAATGAGCAGTTCTTC
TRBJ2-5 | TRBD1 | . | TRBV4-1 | CASSNRDRGREETQYF | TGCGCCAGCAGCAACCGGGACAGGGGCAGGGAAGAGACCCAGTACTTC
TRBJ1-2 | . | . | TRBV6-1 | CASSDRTDNYGYTF | TGTGCCAGCAGTGATAGGACAGACAACTATGGCTACACCTTC
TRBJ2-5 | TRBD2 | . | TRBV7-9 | CASTQREGKTQYF | TGTGCCAGCACCCAGAGGGAGGGAAAGACCCAGTACTTC
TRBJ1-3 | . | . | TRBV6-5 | CAALGGVGNTIYF | TGTGCCGCCCTGGGGGGAGTTGGAAACACCATATATTTT
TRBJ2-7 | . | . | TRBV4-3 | CASSQWLGDDYEQYF | TGCGCCAGCAGCCAATGGCTGGGAGACGACTACGAGCAGTACTTC
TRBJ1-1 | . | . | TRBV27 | CASSRLPNTEAFF | TGTGCCAGCAGCCGCTTGCCTAACACTGAAGCTTTCTTT
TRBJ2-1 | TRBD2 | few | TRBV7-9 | CASSLGGRNNEQFF | TGTGCCAGCAGCTTAGGCGGGAGGAACAATGAGCAGTTCTTC
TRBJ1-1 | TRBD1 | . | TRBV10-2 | CASSVTGGTEAFF | TGCGCCAGCAGTGTGACAGGGGGCACTGAAGCTTTCTTT
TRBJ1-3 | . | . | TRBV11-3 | CASSNSDTIYF | TGTGCCAGCAGCAACAGTGACACCATATATTTT
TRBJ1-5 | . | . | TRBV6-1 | CASNGQLSNQPQHF | TGTGCCAGCAATGGACAGCTAAGCAATCAGCCCCAGCATTTT